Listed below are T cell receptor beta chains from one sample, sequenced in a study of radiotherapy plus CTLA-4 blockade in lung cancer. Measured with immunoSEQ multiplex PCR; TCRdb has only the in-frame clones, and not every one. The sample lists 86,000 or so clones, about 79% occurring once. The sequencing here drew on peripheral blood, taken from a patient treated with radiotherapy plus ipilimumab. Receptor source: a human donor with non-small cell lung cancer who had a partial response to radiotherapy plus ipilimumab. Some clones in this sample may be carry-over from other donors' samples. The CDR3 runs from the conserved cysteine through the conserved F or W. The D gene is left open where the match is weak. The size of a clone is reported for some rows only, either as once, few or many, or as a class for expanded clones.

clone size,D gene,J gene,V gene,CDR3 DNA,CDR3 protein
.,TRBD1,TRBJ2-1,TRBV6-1,TGTGCCAGCAGTCCTCGACAGGGCTCCTACAATGAGCAGTTCTTC,CASSPRQGSYNEQFF
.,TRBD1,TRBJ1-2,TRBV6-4,TGTGCCAGCACCGCAACAGGGGGAAGAAATGGCTACACCTTC,CASTATGGRNGYTF
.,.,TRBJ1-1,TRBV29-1,TGCAGCGTCTCAAAGCCAGGGGAAGAAGCTTTCTTT,CSVSKPGEEAFF
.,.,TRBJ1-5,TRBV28,TGTGCCAGCAGAACTGATAGCAATCAGCCCCAGCATTTT,CASRTDSNQPQHF
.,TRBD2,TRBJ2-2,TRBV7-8,TGTGCCAGCAGCTTAGTAGCGGGGGGGCCCGGGGAGCTGTTTTTT,CASSLVAGGPGELFF
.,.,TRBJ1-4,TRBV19,TGTGCCAGTAGTAGGAGGACGGCTGGTCTCCTGTTTTTT,CASSRRTAGLLFF
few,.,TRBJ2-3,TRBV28,TGTGCCAGCAGGACGACGGGTTACACTAGCACAGATACGCAGTATTTT,CASRTTGYTSTDTQYF
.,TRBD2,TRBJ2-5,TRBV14,TGTGCCAGCAGCCAAGTACGACTAGCGGGAGGTTTTGGAGAGACCCAGTACTTC,CASSQVRLAGGFGETQYF
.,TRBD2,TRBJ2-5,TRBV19,TGTGCCAGTAGCGGGACGGGGGGGAAAGGGGGTGAGACCCAGTACTTC,CASSGTGGKGGETQYF
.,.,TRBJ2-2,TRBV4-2,TGTGCCAGCAGCCAAGATTCATCCGGGGAGCTGTTTTTT,CASSQDSSGELFF
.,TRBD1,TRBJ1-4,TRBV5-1,TGCGCCAGCAGCCTAATGACAGGGACTAATGAAAAACTGTTTTTT,CASSLMTGTNEKLFF
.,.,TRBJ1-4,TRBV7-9,TGTGCCAGCAGCTCCGGGGGGAGTCCGCAAGATGCAACTAATGAAAAACTGTTTTTT,CASSSGGSPQDATNEKLFF
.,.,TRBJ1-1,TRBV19,TGTGCCAGTACACCCAGGGGTTTGAACACTGAAGCTTTCTTT,CASTPRGLNTEAFF
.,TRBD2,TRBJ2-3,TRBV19,TGTGCCAGTAGTAACGGGGGGGCAGATACGCAGTATTTT,CASSNGGADTQYF
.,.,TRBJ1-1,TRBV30,TGTGCCTATAAGGAGGGTTGGACTGAAGCTTTCTTT,CAYKEGWTEAFF
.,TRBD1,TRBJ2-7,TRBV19,TGTGCCAGTAGTATATCAGGGGGCGGATTTGAGCAGTACTTC,CASSISGGGFEQYF
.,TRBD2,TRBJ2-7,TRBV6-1,TGTGCCAGCAGCAAGACTAGCGGGTCTCTGGACGAGCAGTACTTC,CASSKTSGSLDEQYF
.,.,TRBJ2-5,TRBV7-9,TGTGCCAGCAGCTTAGGAGGAGGGAGAGAGACCCAGTACTTC,CASSLGGGRETQYF
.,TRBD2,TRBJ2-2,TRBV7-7,TGTGCCAGCAGCAGGACTAGCGGGGGGAACACCGGGGAGCTGTTTTTT,CASSRTSGGNTGELFF
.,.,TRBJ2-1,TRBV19,TGTGCCAGTAGTGGACAGAACTTCGATGGGTCGACGCGGTTCTTC,CASSGQNFDGSTRFF
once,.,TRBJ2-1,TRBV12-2,TGTGCAAGTCGCTACCGCGGGGGAGCGAACAATGAGCAGTTCTTC,CASRYRGGANNEQFF
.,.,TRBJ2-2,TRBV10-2,TGCGCCAGCAGTGGAGGAACACCGAACACCGGGGAGCTGTTTTTT,CASSGGTPNTGELFF
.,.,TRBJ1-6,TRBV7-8,TGTGCCAGCAGTCCGGTGCAGGGAGGTTCACCCCTCCACTTT,CASSPVQGGSPLHF
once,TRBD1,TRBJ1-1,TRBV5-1,TGCGCCAGCAGCAGGGGGGACAGGGTTTACACTGAAGCTTTCTTT,CASSRGDRVYTEAFF
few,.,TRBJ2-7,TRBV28,TGTGCCAGCAGTCTATATCCATTGGGGACTGGCTCCTACGAGCAGTACTTC,CASSLYPLGTGSYEQYF
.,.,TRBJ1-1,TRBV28,TGTGCCAGCAGACTGCCCCGGGGTACTGAAGCTTTCTTT,CASRLPRGTEAFF
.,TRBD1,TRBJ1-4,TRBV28,TGTGCCAGCAGTCCAACAGGGGGGGGCAATGAAAAACTGTTTTTT,CASSPTGGGNEKLFF
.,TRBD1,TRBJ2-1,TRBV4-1,TGCGCCAGCAGCCAAGATCCGGGACAGCTACACAATGAGCAGTTCTTC,CASSQDPGQLHNEQFF
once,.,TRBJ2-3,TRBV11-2,TGTGCCAGCAGCGGGGACTGGATTAGGGGGCAGTATTTT,CASSGDWIRGQYF
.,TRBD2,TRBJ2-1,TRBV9,TGTGCCAGCAGCGTAACAACCGGGACTAGCGTTGAGCAGTTCTTC,CASSVTTGTSVEQFF
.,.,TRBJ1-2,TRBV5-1,TGCGCCAGCGGAGGCGTCTATGGCTACACCTTC,CASGGVYGYTF
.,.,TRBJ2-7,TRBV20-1,TGCAGTGCTAGGACTAACTACGAGCAGTACTTC,CSARTNYEQYF
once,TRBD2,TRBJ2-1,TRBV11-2,TGTGCCAGCAGCTTGGGACTAGCGGGAGTGGGGCAGTTCTTC,CASSLGLAGVGQFF
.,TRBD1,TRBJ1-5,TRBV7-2,TGTGCCAGCAGCCCGGGACAGACTAATCAGCCCCAGCATTTT,CASSPGQTNQPQHF
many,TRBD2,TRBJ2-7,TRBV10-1,TGCGCCAGCAGTCCCACTCTAGCGGGGAACTCCTACGAGCAGTACTTC,CASSPTLAGNSYEQYF
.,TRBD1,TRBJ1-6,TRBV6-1,TGTGCCAGCACATGGCAGGGGGCAGCTTCACCCCTCCACTTT,CASTWQGAASPLHF
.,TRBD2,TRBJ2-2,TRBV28,TGTGCCAGCAGTCCCATCAGGACTAGCGGGGGTACCGGGGAGCTGTTTTTT,CASSPIRTSGGTGELFF
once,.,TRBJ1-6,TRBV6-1,TGTGCCAGCACCTACGGGGGTCGCTCACCCCTCCACTTT,CASTYGGRSPLHF
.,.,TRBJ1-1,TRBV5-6,TGTGCCAGCAGCTTGATGCGTAACACTGAAGCTTTCTTT,CASSLMRNTEAFF
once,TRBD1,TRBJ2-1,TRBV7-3,TGTGCCAGCAGCGTTCAGGGGGCGACTTACAATGAGCAGTTCTTC,CASSVQGATYNEQFF
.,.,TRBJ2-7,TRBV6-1,TGTGCCAGCAGTGGAGGAAGACAGGAACCGAACTACGAGCAGTACTTC,CASSGGRQEPNYEQYF
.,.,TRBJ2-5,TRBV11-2,TGTGCCAGCCGCCCAAGGGGGGGTTTGGGTGAGCAGTACTTC,CASRPRGGLGEQYF
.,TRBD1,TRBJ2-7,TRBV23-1,TGCGCCAGCAGTCCTAAGACCATCAGGGGGCGATGCTCCTACGAGCAGTACTTC,CASSPKTIRGRCSYEQYF
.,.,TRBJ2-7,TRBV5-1,TGCGCCAGCAGCTTGGGCCCCCTCAATAGCGAGCAGTACTTC,CASSLGPLNSEQYF
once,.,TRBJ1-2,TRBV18,TGTGCCAGCTCACCACCGGAGGGAGTGCCTAACTATGGCTACACCTTC,CASSPPEGVPNYGYTF
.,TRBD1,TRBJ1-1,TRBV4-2,TGTGCCAGCAGCCAAGGGCAGGGGGCGAACACTGAAGCTTTCTTT,CASSQGQGANTEAFF
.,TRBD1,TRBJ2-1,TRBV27,TGTGCCAGCAGTCCCAGCGGTACCCCAGGGGGTGGCAATGAGCAGTTCTTC,CASSPSGTPGGGNEQFF
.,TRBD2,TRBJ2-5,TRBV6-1,TGTGCCAGCAGTGGAACCGGGACTAGCCAGGAGACCCAGTACTTC,CASSGTGTSQETQYF
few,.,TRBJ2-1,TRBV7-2,TGTGCCAGCAGCTCAACCTACAATGAGCAGTTCTTC,CASSSTYNEQFF